This TCR beta chain emerged from a study of blood T cell repertoires in COVID-19 (dated by TCRdb to about 2020). Describing the broader study: Samples from collaborators originated in the United States, Italy and Spain and spanned both the acute and convalescent phases of COVID-19. The material from the prospective study consisted of cDNA or gDNA derived from T cells, B-cell-depleted T cells, or PBMCs. The dataset comprised deeply sampled blood TCRbeta repertoires from subjects exposed to, actively infected with, or recovered from COVID-19. The repertoires were released in a freely available public database intended as a resource for research on the immune response to SARS-CoV-2. The samples were drawn from two sources: the first 160 participants of the ongoing ImmuneRACE study, and 1,000 to 1,500 subjects contributed by 6 global collaborators. The sample metadata nearly always contained a de-identified subject ID, COVID-19 status, age in years and sex. Where available, HLA class I and class II types were obtained from metadata supplied by the sample provider rather than from assay-based typing. What the study reported, not specific to this receptor: The quantity of clinical and demographic metadata differed by source and by participant and was supplied without curation.

Trimming costs V 4 bases and J 0 bases, and their ends lie 11 bases apart. Reading the germline V gene gives CDR1 SGHTS and CDR2 YDEGEE. The CDR3 numbers 15 residues from cysteine through phenylalanine. Only CDR3 DNA remains: 45 bases, in frame from the first base. TCRbeta CDR3 regions were amplified from genomic DNA by means of the immunoSEQ Assay, a bias-controlled multiplex PCR. Per the original workflow: Within the assay, amplification of reference gene primers was used to estimate how many nucleated cells each sample contained. To quantify the absolute abundance of each unique TCRbeta CDR3 rearrangement, sequence reads were collapsed and filtered. For each sample, productive Simpson clonality was calculated by taking the square root of Simpson's diversity index across productive rearrangements. The table was pulled from immuneACCESS by TCRdb, which kept in-frame rearrangements only. Such tables lose some clones; where checked, under half of the loss comes from unresolved V genes, and the rest has no known cause. That table gives V, J and clone size, and the DNA gave D and trimming. Recorded for this sample are roughly 360,000 clones; roughly 88% of them occurred a single time. Over 0.9% of the sample goes to the ten largest clones.

Regarding this clone: Its antigen is not yet known. No clone much larger than this one lies a single base away; base qualities are absent.

In the prospective study, participants were 18 to 89 years old, resided in 24 geographic areas of the United States, and were enrolled through a virtual design. In the prospective study, cohorts were assigned on the basis of participant-reported clinical history obtained from a screening survey and a study questionnaire. Each participant in the prospective study had whole blood, serum and a nasopharyngeal or oropharyngeal swab collected by mobile phlebotomists. Participants in the prospective study had the option to provide additional blood draws and questionnaires over an approximately 2-month period. Before DNA extraction, blood samples from the prospective study were shipped at room temperature or frozen.

Recombination joined TRBV5-8 with TRBJ1-5; the D gene is not confidently resolved. Sample: PBMCs or T cells enriched from blood (not recorded which). This sequence originates from a woman under 40 with acute COVID-19. The nucleotide sequence reads TGTGCCAGCAGCCTCCAGGTGATTAGCAATCAGCCCCAGCATTTT. Its translation is CASSLQVISNQPQHF.